This TCR beta chain stems from a study of cytomegalovirus exposure and HLA in healthy donors. Study results and caveats: A later examination showed that TCR association rates differed by HLA locus, with DRB1 most and HLA-C fewest. An apparent linkage of common viral pathogens to several of the most significant clusters emerged in a later analysis.

Amplification used 60 Vbeta primers and 13 Jbeta primers. TCRdb's copy holds only in-frame clones and misses some; the assay was immunoSEQ multiplex PCR. The top ten clones hold 5.4% of a sample with under 150,000 clones, roughly 80% of them seen once. Details on this clone: Its target is unknown.

Germline CDR1 and CDR2: KGHSH and LQKENI. V was clipped by 2 bases and J by 0 bases, with 22 bases between them. This CDR3 contains 20 residues. Unrecorded immune exposures were likely, despite nominal health at sampling. Source material: PBMCs. The sequence came from a woman in her twenties or thirties in good health and CMV-seropositive. The V and J genes are TRBV18 and TRBJ1-4; D gene unclear. CDR3 in DNA: TGTGCCAGCTCACCATTGCGTACGTTCGGAGGAACTACAACTAATGAAAAACTGTTTTTT. Translated, it gives CASSPLRTFGGTTTNEKLFF.